This TCR beta chain was captured in a study of blood T cell repertoires in COVID-19. Sequencing was performed with immunoSEQ multiplex PCR; in TCRdb, only in-frame clones are kept and a portion is missing. The repertoire holds just over 80,000 clones, with roughly four fifths as singletons. This clonotype was obtained from a woman over 75 with active or convalescent COVID-19. The sample consisted of peripheral blood.

CDR3 residues: CASSIQGGSWPNYGYTF. CDR3 bases: TGTGCCAGCAGTATACAGGGAGGGAGCTGGCCCAACTATGGCTACACCTTC. V and J are TRBV27 and TRBJ1-2, with D possibly being TRBD1 (6 bases). The CDR3 is 17 amino acids. Germline CDR1 is MNHEY and CDR2 is SMNVEV (reference sequence). Trimming pared 5 bases from V and 2 bases from J, leaving 21 bases between.